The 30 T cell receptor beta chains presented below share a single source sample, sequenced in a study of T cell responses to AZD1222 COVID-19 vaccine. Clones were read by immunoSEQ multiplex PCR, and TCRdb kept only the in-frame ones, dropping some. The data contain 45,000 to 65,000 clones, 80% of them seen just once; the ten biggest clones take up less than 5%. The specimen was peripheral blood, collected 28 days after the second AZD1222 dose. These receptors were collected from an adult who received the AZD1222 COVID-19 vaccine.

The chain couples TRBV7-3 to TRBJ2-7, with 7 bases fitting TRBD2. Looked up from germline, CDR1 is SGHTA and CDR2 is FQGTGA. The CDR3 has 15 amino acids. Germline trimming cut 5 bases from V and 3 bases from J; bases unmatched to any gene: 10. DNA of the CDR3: TGTGCCAGCAGCAAACGGGCTAGCGGAGTCTACGAGCAGTACTTC. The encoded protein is CASSKRASGVYEQYF.

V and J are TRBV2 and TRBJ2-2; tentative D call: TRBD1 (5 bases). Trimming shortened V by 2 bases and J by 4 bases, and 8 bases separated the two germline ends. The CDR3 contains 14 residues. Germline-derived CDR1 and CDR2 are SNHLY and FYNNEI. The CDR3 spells CASSEQGGTGELFF. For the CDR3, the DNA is TGTGCCAGCAGTGAACAGGGTGGCACCGGGGAGCTGTTTTTT. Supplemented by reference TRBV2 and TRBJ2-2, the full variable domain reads EPEVTQTPSHQVTQMGQEVILRCVPISNHLYFYWYRQILGQKVEFLVSFYNNEISEKSEIFDDQFSVERPDGSNFTLKIRSTKLEDSAMYFCASSEQGGTGELFFGEGSRLTVL.

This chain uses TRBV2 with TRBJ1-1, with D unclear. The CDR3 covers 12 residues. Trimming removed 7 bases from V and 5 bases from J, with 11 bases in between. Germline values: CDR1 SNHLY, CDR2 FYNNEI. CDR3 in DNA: TGTGCCAGCACGCCTCCGGGAACTGAAGCTTTCTTT. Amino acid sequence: CASTPPGTEAFF.

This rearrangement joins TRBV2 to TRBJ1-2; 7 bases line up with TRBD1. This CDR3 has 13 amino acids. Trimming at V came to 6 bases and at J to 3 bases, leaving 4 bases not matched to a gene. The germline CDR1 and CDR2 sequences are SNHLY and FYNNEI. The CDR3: CASRDRRDYGYTF. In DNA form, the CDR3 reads TGTGCCAGCAGGGACAGGCGAGACTATGGCTACACCTTC.

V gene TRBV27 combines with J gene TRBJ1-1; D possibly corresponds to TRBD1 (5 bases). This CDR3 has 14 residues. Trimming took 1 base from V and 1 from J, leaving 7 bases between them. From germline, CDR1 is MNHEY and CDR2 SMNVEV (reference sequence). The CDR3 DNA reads TGTGCCAGCAGTTTATACAGGAGGAACACTGAAGCTTTCTTT. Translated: CASSLYRRNTEAFF.

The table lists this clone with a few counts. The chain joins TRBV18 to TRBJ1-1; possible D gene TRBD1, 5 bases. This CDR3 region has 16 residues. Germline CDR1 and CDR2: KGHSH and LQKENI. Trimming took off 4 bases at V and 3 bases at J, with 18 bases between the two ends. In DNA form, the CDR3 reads TGTGCCAGCTCACTAGGGACTTCGGGGGGGGACACTGAAGCTTTCTTT. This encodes CASSLGTSGGDTEAFF.

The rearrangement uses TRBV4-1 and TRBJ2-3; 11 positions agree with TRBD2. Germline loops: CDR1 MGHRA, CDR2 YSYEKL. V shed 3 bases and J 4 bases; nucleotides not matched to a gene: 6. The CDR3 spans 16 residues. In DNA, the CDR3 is TGCGCCAGCAGCCAGCCTAGCGGGGGGTTGTCAGATACGCAGTATTTT. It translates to CASSQPSGGLSDTQYF.

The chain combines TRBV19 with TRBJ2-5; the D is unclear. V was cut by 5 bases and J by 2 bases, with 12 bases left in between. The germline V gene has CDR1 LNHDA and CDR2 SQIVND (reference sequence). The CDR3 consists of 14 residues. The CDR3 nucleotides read TGTGCCAGTAGTCTTCGACGCGTGCAAGAGACCCAGTACTTC. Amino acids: CASSLRRVQETQYF.

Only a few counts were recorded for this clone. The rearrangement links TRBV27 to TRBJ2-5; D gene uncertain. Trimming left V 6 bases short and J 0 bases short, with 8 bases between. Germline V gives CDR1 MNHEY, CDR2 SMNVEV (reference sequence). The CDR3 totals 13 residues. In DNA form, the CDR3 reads TGTGCCAGCAGCCCAAGAAACCAAGAGACCCAGTACTTC. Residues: CASSPRNQETQYF.

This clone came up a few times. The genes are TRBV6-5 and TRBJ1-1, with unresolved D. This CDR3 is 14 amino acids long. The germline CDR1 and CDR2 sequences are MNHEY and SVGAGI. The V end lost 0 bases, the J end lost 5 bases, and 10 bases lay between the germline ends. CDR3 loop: CASSYSGGDTEAFF. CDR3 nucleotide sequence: TGTGCCAGCAGTTACTCAGGAGGAGATACTGAAGCTTTCTTT.

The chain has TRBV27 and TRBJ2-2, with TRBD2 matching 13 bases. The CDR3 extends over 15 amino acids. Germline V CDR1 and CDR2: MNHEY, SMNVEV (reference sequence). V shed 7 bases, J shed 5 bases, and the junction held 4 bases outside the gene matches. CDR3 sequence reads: CASKTSGGATGELFF. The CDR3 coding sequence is TGTGCCAGCAAAACTAGCGGGGGGGCGACCGGGGAGCTGTTTTTT.

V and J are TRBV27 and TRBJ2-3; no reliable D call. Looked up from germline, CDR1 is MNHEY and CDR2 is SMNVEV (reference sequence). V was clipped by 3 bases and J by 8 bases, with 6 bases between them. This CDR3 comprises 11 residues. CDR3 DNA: TGTGCCAGCAGTTTCTCCACTACGCAGTATTTT. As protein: CASSFSTTQYF.

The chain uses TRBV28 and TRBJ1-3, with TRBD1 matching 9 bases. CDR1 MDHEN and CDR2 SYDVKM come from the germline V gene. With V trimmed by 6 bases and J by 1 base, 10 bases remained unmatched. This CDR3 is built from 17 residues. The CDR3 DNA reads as TGTGCCAGCAGACCCGGGACAGGGTCCTTATCTGGAAACACCATATATTTT. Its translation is CASRPGTGSLSGNTIYF.

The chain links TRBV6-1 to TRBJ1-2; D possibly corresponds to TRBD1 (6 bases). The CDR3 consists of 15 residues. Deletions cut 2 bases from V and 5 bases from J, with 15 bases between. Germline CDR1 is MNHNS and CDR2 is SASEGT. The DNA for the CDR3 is TGTGCCAGCAGTGAATCCTTCGACAGGCGGTATGGCTACACCTTC. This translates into CASSESFDRRYGYTF.

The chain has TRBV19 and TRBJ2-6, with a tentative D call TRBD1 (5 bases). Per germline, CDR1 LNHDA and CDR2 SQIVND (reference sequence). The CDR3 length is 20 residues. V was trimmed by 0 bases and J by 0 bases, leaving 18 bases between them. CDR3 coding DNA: TGTGCCAGTAGTATAGAAGGACACCCCGCGGCCCTCTCTGGGGCCAACGTCCTGACTTTC. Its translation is CASSIEGHPAALSGANVLTF. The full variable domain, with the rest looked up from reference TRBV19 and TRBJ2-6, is DGGITQSPKYLFRKEGQNVTLSCEQNLNHDAMYWYRQDPGQGLRLIYYSQIVNDFQKGDIAEGYSVSREKKESFPLTVTSAQKNPTAFYLCASSIEGHPAALSGANVLTFGAGSRLTVL.

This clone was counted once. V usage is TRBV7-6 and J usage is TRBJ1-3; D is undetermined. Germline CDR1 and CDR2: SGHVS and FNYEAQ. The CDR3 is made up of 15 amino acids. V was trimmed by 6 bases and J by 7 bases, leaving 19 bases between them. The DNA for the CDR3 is TGTGCCAGCAGTCCACTTGACCCCAGTAGGAACACCATATATTTT. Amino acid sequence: CASSPLDPSRNTIYF.

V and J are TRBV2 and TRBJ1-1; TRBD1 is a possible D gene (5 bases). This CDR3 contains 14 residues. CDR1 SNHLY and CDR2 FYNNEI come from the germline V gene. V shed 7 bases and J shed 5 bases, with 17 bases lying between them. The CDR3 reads CASNTGTLGTEAFF. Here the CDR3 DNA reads TGTGCCAGCAATACCGGGACCCTTGGGACTGAAGCTTTCTTT.

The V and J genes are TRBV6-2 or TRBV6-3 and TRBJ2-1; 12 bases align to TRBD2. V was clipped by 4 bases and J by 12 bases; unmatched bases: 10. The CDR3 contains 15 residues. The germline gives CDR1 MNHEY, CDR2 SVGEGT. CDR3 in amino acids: CASSSLAGGPSRQFF. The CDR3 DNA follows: TGTGCCAGCAGTTCACTAGCGGGAGGCCCTAGTCGGCAGTTCTTC.

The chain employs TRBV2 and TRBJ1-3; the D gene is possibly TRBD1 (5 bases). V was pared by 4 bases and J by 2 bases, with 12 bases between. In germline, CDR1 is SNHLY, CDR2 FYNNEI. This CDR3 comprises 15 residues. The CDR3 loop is CASSAGGVAGNTIYF. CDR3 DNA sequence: TGTGCCAGCAGTGCTGGAGGGGTTGCTGGAAACACCATATATTTT.

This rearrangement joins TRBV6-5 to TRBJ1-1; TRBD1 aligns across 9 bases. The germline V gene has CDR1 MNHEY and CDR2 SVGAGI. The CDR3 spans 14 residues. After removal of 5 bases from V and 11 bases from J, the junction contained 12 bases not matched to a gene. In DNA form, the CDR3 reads TGTGCCAGCAGTCTCTCTTCACAGGGGGCGAAGGCTTTCTTT. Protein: CASSLSSQGAKAFF.

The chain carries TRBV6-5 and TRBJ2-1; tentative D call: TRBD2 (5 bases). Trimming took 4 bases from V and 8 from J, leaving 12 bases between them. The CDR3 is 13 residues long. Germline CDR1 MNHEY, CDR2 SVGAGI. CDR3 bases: TGTGCCAGCAGTTTTAGGCTAGCCGATGAGCAGTTCTTC. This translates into CASSFRLADEQFF.

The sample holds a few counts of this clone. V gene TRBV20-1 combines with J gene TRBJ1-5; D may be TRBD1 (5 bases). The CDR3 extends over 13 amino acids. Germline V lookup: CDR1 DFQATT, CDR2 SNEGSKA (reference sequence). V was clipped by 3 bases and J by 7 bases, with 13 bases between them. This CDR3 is CSASGGGDQPQHF. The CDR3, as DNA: TGCAGTGCTAGTGGGGGGGGAGACCAGCCCCAGCATTTT.

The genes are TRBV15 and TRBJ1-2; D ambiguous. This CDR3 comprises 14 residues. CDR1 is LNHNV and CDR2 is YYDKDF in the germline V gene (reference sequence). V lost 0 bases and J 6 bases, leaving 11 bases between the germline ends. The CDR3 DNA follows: TGTGCCACCAGCAGAGAATACGTGACTGATGGCTACACCTTC. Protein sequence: CATSREYVTDGYTF.

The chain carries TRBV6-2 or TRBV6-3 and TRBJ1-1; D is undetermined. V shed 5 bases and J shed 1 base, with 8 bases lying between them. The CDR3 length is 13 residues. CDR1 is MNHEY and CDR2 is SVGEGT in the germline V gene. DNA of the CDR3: TGTGCCAGCAGTAATGTGCCGAACACTGAAGCTTTCTTT. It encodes CASSNVPNTEAFF.

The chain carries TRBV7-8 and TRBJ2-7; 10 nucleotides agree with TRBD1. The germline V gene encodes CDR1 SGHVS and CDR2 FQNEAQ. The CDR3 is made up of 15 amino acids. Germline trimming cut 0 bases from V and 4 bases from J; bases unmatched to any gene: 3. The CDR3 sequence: CASSLAGQGVYEQYF. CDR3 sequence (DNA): TGTGCCAGCAGCTTAGCCGGACAGGGGGTTTACGAGCAGTACTTC.

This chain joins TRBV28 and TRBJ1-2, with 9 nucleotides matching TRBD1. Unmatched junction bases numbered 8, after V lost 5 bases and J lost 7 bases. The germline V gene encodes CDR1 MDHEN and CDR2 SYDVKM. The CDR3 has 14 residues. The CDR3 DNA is TGTGCCAGCAGTATACACAGGGGGCCGGTTGGCTACACCTTC. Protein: CASSIHRGPVGYTF.

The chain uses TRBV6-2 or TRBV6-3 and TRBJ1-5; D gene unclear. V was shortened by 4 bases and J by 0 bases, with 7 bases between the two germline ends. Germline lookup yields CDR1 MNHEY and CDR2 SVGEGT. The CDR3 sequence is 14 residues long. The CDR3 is CASSFQPSNQPQHF. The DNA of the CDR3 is TGTGCCAGCAGTTTTCAGCCTAGCAATCAGCCCCAGCATTTT.

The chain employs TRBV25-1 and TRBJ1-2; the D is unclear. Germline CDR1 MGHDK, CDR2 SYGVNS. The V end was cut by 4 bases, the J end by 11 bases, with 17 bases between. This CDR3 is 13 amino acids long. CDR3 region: CASSVSPGVGYTF. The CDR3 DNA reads TGTGCCAGCAGTGTCTCCCCCGGGGTAGGATACACCTTC.

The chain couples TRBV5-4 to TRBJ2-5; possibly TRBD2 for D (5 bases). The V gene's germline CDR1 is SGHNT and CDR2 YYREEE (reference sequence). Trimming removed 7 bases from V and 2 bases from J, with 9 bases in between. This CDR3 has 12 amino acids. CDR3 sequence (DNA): TGTGCCAGCGGACTCACTCAAGAGACCCAGTACTTC. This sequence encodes CASGLTQETQYF. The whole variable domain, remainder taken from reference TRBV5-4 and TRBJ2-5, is ETGVTQSPTHLIKTRGQQVTLRCSSQSGHNTVSWYQQALGQGPQFIFQYYREEENGRGNFPPRFSGLQFPNYSSELNVNALELDDSALYLCASGLTQETQYFGPGTRLLVL.

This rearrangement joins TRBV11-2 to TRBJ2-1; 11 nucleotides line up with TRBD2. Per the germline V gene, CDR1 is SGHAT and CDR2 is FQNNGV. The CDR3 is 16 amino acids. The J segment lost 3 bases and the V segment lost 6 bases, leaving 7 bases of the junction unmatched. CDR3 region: CASSLRLAGIYNEQFF. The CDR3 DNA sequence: TGTGCCAGCAGTCTTAGACTAGCGGGAATCTACAATGAGCAGTTCTTC.